Shown below are 4 T cell receptor beta chains from a single sample sequenced in a study of cytomegalovirus exposure and HLA in healthy donors. PCR was performed using 60 Vbeta and 13 Jbeta primers. Sequenced by immunoSEQ multiplex PCR; TCRdb stores in-frame clones only, minus some. The data show some 110,000 clones, around 83% seen once. The sequenced sample consisted of PBMCs. The receptors here all came from a man aged 30 to 45 in good health and CMV-seropositive.

CDR3 sequence: CASTPFFEAWGNTIYF. The CDR3, as DNA: TGTGCCAGCACCCCATTTTTTGAGGCCTGGGGAAACACCATATATTTT. This chain joins TRBV28 and TRBJ1-3; D gene ambiguous. Per the germline V gene, CDR1 is MDHEN and CDR2 is SYDVKM. CDR3 length equals 16 residues. V lost 7 bases to trimming and J lost 4 bases, with 20 bases between them.

This chain links TRBV21-1 with TRBJ2-5; whether TRBD1, the table's D call, matches the DNA was not checked. TRBV21-1 is assigned pseudogene status. The CDR3 covers 16 residues. Here the CDR3 reads CASSPKRTGGRETQYF. The DNA of the CDR3 is TGTGCCAGCAGCCCTAAAAGGACAGGGGGACGAGAGACCCAGTACTTC.

This sequence joins TRBV6-4 and TRBJ2-2; D gene unclear. The CDR3 has 13 residues. Trimming took off 6 bases at V and 3 bases at J, with 8 bases between the two ends. Looked up from germline, CDR1 is MRHNA and CDR2 is SNTAGT. The CDR3 bases are TGTGCCAGCAGATCAAGCGACACCGGGGAGCTGTTTTTT. Protein product: CASRSSDTGELFF.

The V and J genes are TRBV18 and TRBJ2-5; possible D gene TRBD2, 5 bases. Germline V gives CDR1 KGHSH, CDR2 LQKENI. This CDR3 contains 14 residues. Trimming pared 0 bases from V and 3 bases from J, leaving 8 bases between. CDR3 sequence reads: CASSPPGAKETQYF. Here the CDR3 DNA reads TGTGCCAGCTCACCACCGGGAGCTAAAGAGACCCAGTACTTC.